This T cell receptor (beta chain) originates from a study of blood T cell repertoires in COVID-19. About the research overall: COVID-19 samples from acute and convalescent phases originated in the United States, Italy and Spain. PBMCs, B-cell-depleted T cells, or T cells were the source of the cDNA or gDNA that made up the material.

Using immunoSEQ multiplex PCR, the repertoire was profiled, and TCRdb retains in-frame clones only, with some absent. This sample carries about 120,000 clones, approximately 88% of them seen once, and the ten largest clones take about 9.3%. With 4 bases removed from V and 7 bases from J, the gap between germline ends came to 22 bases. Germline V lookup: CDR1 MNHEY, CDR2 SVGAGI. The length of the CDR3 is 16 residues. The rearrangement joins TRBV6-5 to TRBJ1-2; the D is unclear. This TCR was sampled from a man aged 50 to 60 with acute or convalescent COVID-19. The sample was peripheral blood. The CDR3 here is CASSLSESVLASGYTF. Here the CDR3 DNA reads TGTGCCAGCAGTTTGTCTGAGAGTGTCCTCGCTTCTGGCTACACCTTC.